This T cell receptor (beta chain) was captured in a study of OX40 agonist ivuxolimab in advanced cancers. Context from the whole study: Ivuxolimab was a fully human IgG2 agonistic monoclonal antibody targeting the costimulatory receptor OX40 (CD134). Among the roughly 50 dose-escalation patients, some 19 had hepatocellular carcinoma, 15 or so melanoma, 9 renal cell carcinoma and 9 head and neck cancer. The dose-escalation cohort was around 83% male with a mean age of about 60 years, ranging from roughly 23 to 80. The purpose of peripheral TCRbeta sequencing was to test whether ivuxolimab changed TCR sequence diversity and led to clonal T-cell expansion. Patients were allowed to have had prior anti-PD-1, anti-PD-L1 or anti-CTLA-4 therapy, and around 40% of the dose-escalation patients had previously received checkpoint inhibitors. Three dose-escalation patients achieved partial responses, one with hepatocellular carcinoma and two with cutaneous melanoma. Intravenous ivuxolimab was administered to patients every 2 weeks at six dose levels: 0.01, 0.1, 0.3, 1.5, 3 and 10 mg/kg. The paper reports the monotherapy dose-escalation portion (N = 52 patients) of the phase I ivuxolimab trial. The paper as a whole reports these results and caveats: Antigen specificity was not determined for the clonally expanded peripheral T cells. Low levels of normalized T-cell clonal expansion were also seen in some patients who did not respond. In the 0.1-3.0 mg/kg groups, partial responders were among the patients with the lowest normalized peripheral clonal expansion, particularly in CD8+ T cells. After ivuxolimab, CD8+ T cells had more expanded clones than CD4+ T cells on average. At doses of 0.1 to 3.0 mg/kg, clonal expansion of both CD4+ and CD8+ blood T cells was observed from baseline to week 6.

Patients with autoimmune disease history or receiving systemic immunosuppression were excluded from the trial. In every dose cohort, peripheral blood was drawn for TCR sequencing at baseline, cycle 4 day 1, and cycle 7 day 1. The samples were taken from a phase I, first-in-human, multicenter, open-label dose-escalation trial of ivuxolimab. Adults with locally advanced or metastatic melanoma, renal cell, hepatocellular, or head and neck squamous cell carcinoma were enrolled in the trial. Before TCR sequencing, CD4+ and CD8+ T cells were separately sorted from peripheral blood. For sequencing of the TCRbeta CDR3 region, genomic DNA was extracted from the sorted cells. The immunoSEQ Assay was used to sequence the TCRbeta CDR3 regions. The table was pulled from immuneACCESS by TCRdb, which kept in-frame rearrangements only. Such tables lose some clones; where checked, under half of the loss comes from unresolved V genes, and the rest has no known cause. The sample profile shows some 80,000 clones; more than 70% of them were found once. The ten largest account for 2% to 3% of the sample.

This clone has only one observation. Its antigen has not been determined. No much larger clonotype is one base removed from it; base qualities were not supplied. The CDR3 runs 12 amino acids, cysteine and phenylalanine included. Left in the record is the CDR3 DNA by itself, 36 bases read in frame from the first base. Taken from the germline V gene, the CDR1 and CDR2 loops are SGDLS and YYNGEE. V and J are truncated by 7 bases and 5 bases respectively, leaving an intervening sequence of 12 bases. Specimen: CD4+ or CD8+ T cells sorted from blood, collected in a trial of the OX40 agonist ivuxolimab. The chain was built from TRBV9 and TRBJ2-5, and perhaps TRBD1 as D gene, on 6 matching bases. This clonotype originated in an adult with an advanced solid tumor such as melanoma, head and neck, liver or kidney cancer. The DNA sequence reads TGTGCCAGCGGATCAGGGGTGGAGACCCAGTACTTC. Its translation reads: CASGSGVETQYF.